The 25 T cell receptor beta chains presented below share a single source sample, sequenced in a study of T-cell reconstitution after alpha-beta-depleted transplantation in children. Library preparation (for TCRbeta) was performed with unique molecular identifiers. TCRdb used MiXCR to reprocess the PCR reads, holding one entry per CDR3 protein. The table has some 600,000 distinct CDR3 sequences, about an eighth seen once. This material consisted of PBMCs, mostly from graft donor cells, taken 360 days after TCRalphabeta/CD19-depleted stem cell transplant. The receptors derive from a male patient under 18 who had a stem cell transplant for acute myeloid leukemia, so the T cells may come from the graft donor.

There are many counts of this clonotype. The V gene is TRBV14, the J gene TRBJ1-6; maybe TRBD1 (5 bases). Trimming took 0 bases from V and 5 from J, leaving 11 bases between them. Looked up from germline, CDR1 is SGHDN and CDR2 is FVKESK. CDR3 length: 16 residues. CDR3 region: CASSQERGIDNSPLHF. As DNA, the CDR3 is TGTGCCAGCAGCCAAGAGAGGGGAATTGATAATTCACCCCTCCACTTT.

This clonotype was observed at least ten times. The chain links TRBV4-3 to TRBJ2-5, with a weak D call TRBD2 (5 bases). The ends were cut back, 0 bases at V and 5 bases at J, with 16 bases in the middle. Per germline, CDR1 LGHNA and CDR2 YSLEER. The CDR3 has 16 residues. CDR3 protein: CASSQERRLIGETQYF. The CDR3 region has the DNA TGCGCCAGCAGCCAAGAGCGGAGGCTAATTGGGGAGACCCAGTACTTC.

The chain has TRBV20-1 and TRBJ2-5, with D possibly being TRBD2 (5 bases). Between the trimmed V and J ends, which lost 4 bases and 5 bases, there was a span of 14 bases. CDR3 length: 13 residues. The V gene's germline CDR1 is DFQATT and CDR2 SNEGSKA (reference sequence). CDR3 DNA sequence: TGCAGTGCTAACGAACCACGCGGGGAGACCCAGTACTTC. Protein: CSANEPRGETQYF.

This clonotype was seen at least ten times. The chain's CDR3 is CAISVGSGSYEQYF. DNA of the CDR3: TGTGCCATCAGTGTGGGTAGCGGGAGCTACGAGCAGTACTTC. The V and J genes are TRBV10-3 and TRBJ2-7, with 9 nucleotides matching TRBD2. Germline CDR1 and CDR2: ENHRY and SYGVKD. This CDR3 is 14 amino acids long. Germline trimming cut 4 bases from V and 3 bases from J; bases unmatched to any gene: 4.

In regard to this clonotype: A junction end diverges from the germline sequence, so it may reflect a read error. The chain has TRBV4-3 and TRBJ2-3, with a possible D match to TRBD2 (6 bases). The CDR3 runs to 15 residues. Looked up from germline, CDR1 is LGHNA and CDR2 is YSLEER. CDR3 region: CASSQDGSLTDAQYF. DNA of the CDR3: TGCGCCAGCAGCCAAGACGGGAGCCTGACAGATGCGCAGTATTTT.

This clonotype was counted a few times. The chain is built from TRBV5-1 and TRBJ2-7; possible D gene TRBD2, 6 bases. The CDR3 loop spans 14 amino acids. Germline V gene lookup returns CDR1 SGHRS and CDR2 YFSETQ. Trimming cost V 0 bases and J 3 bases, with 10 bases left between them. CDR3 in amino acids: CASSLAGELYEQYF. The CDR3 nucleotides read TGCGCCAGCAGCTTGGCGGGGGAACTCTACGAGCAGTACTTC. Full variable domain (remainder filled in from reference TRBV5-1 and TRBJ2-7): KAGVTQTPRYLIKTRGQQVTLSCSPISGHRSVSWYQQTPGQGLQFLFEYFSETQRNKGNFPGRFSGRQFSNSRSEMNVSTLELGDSALYLCASSLAGELYEQYFGPGTRLTVT.

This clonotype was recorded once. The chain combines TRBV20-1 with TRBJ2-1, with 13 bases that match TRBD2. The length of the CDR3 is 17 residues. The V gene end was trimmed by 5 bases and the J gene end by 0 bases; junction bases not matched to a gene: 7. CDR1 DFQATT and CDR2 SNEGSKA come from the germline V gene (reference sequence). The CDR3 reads CSAPTSGRGISYNEQFF. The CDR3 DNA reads TGCAGTGCTCCAACTAGCGGGAGGGGAATCTCCTACAATGAGCAGTTCTTC.

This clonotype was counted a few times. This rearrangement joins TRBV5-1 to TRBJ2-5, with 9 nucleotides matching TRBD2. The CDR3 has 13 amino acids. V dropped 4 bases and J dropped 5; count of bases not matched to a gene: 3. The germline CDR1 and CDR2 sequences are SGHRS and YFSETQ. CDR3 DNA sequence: TGCGCCAGCAGCGGGACTAGCTGGGAGACCCAGTACTTC. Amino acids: CASSGTSWETQYF.

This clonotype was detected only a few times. The CDR3 bases are TGCGCCAGCAGCCAAGATTTTCGAGCTAGCGGGATTCTTTACAATGAGCAGTTCTTC. Protein: CASSQDFRASGILYNEQFF. V gene TRBV4-3 combines with J gene TRBJ2-1, with 9 bases aligning to TRBD2. J was trimmed by 4 bases and V by 0 bases; bases with no gene match: 13. The CDR3 consists of 19 residues. Germline CDR1 LGHNA, CDR2 YSLEER.

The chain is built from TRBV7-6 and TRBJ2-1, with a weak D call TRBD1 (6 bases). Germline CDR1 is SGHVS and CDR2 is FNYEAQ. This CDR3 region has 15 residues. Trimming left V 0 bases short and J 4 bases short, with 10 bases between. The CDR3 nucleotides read TGTGCCAGCAGCTTAGCAGGACAGTCTTACAATGAGCAGTTCTTC. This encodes CASSLAGQSYNEQFF. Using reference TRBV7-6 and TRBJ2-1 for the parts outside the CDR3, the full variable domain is GAGVSQSPRYKVTKRGQDVALRCDPISGHVSLYWYRQALGQGPEFLTYFNYEAQQDKSGLPNDRFSAERPEGSISTLTIQRTEQRDSAMYRCASSLAGQSYNEQFFGPGTRLTVL.

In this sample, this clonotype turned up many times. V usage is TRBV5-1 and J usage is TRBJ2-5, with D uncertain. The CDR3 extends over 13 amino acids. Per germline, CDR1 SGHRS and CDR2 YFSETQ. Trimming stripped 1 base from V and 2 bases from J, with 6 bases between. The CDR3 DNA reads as TGCGCCAGCAGCTTGCCCACTCAAGAGACCCAGTACTTC. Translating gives CASSLPTQETQYF.

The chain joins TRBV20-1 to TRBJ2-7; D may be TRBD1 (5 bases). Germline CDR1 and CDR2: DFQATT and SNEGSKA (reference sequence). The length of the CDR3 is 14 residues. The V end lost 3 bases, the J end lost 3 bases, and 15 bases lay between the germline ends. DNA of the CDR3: TGCAGTGCTAGCAGGGCCCTCTCGGGCTACGAGCAGTACTTC. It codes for CSASRALSGYEQYF.

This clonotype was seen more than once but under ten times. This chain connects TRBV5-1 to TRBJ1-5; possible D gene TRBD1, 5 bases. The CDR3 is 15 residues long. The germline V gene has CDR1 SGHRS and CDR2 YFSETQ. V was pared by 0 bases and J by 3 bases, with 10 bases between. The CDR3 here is CASSLGQGDNQPQHF. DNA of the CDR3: TGCGCCAGCAGCTTGGGCCAGGGCGACAATCAGCCCCAGCATTTT.

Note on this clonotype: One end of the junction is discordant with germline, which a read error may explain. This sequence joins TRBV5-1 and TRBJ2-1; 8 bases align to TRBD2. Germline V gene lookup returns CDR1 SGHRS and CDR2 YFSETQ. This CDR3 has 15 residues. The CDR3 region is CASLGTSGTYHEQFF. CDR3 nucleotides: TGCGCCAGCCTCGGCACTAGCGGCACCTACCATGAGCAGTTCTTC.

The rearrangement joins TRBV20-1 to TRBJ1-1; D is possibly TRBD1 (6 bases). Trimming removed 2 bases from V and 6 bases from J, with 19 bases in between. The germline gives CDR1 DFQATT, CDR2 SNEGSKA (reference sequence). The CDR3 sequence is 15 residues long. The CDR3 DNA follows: TGCAGTGCTAGATGGGGGCGGGTTTCAGGGTCTGAAGCTTTCTTT. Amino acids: CSARWGRVSGSEAFF.

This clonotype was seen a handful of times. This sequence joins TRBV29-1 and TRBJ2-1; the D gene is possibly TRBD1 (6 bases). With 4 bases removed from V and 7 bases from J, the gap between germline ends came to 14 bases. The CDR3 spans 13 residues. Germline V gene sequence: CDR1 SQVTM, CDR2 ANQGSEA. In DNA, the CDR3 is TGCAGCGTTGGGCGGACAGTGAGGAATGAGCAGTTCTTC. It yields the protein CSVGRTVRNEQFF.

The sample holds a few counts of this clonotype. For the CDR3, the DNA is TGTGCCAGCAGCTTAGTGCGGGAGGACTACGAGCAGTACTTC. Protein sequence: CASSLVREDYEQYF. This chain joins TRBV11-2 and TRBJ2-7; 8 bases map to TRBD2. Germline V gene data show CDR1 as SGHAT and CDR2 as FQNNGV. V lost 1 base and J lost 3; bases outside the gene matches: 2. The CDR3 loop spans 14 amino acids.

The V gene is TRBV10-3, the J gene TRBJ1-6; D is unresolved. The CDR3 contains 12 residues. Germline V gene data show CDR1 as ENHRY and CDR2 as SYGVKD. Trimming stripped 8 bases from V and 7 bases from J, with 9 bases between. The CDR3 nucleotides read TGTGCCATCGGGCCCCAGAATTCACCCCTCCACTTT. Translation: CAIGPQNSPLHF.

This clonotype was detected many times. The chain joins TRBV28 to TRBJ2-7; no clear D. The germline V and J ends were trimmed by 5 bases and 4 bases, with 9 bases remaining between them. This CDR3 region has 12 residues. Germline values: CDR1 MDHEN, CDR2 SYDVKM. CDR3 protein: CASSPSRYEQYF. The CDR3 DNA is TGTGCCAGCAGTCCCTCGAGGTACGAGCAGTACTTC.

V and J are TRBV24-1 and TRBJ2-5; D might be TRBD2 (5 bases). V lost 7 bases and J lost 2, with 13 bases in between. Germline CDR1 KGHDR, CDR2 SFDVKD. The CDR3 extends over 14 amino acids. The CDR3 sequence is CATSDWRKQETQYF. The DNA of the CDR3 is TGTGCCACCAGCGACTGGAGGAAACAAGAGACCCAGTACTTC.

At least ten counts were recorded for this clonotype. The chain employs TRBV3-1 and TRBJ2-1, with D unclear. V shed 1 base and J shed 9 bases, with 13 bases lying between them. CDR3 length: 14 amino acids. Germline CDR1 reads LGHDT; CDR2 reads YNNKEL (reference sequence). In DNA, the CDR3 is TGTGCCAGCAGCCAAGCTTGGAAAACGGCTGAGCAGTTCTTC. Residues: CASSQAWKTAEQFF.

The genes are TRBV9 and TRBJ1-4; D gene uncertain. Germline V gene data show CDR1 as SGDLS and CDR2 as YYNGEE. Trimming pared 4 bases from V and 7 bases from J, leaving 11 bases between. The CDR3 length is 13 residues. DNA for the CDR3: TGTGCCAGCAGCAGGACGGGCCCTGAAAAACTGTTTTTT. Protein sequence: CASSRTGPEKLFF.

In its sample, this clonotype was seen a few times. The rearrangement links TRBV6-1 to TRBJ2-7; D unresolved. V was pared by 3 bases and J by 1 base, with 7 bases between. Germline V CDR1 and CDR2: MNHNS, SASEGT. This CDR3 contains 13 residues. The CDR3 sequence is CASSDRVSYEQYF. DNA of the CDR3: TGTGCCAGCAGTGATAGGGTTTCCTACGAGCAGTACTTC.

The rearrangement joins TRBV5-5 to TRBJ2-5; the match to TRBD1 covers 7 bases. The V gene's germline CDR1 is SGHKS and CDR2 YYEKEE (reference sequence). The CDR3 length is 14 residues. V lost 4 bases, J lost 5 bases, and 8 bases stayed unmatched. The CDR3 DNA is TGTGCCAGCAGCCCGTCGGGACAGCGCGAGACCCAGTACTTC. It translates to CASSPSGQRETQYF.

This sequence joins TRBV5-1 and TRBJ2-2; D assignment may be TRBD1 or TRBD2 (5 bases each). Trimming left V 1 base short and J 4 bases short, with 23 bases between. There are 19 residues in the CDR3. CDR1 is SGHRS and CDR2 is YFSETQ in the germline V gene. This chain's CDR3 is CASSLSYRDQNYRTGELFF. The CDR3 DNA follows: TGCGCCAGCAGCTTGTCTTACCGGGACCAAAATTACCGCACCGGGGAGCTGTTTTTT.